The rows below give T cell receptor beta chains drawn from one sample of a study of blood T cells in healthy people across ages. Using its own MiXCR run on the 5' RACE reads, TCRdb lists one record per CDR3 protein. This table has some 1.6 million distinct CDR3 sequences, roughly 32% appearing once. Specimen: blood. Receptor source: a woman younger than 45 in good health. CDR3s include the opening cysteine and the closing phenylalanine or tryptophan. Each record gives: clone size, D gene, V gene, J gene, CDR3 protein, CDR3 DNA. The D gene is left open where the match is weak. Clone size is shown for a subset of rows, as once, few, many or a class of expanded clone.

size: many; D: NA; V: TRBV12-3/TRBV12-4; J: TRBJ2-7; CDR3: CASSLPGFSYEQYF; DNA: TGTGCCAGCAGTTTGCCCGGGTTTTCCTACGAGCAGTACTTC
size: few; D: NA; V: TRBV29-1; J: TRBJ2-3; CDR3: CSEGGASTDTQYF; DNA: TGCAGCGAGGGGGGGGCCAGCACAGATACGCAGTATTTT
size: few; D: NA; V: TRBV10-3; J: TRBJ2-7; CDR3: CAISEQSYEQYF; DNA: TGTGCCATCAGTGAACAGAGCTACGAGCAGTACTTC
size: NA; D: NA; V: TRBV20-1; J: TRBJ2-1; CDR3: CSAKRSATYNEQFF; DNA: TGCAGTGCTAAGAGGTCTGCGACCTACAATGAGCAGTTCTTC
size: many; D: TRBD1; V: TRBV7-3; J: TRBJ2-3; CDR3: CASSSGQGVEGTDTQYF; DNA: TGTGCCAGCAGCTCGGGACAGGGGGTTGAGGGGACAGATACGCAGTATTTT
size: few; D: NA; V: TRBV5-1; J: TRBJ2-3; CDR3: CASSTFDRSDTQYF; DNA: TGCGCCAGCAGCACCTTCGACAGGTCGGATACGCAGTATTTT
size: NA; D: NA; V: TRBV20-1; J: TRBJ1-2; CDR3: CSAGDTGGYGYTF; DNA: TGCAGTGCTGGGGACACGGGGGGTTATGGCTACACCTTC
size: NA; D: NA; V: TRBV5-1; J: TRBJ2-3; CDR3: CASSDDPSTDTQYF; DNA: TGCGCCAGCAGCGACGACCCTAGCACAGATACGCAGTATTTT
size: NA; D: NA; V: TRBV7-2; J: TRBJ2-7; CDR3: CASSPQTTGARKQYF; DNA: TGTGCCAGCAGCCCGCAGACCACGGGGGCACGCAAGCAGTACTTC
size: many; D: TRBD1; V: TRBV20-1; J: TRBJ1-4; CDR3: CSASTGKEKLFF; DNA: TGCAGTGCGTCGACAGGGAAGGAAAAACTGTTTTTT
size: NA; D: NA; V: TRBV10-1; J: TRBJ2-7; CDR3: CASSEPKTEEEQYF; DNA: TGCGCCAGCAGTGAGCCGAAGACAGAGGAAGAGCAGTACTTC
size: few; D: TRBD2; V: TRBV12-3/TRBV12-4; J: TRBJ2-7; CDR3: CASHQAGAYEQYF; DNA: TGTGCCAGCCACCAAGCGGGAGCGTACGAGCAGTACTTC
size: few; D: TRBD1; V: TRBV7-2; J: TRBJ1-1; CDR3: CASSPALQGAAFF; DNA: TGTGCCAGCAGCCCCGCCTTACAGGGGGCGGCTTTCTTT
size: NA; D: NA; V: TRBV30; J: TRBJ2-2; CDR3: CAWTEHGELFF; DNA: TGTGCCTGGACTGAGCACGGGGAGCTGTTTTTT
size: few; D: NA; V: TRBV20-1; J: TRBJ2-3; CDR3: CSARVGSADTQYF; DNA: TGCAGTGCTAGAGTCGGAAGCGCAGATACGCAGTATTTT
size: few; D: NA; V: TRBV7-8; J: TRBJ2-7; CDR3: CASSSSRDIRSYEQYF; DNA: TGTGCCAGCAGCTCGTCCCGGGACATTCGGTCCTACGAGCAGTACTTC
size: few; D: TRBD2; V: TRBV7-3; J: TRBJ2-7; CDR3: CASSLLIEVAGGNEQYF; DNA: TGTGCCAGCAGCTTACTGATAGAGGTCGCGGGGGGCAACGAGCAGTACTTC
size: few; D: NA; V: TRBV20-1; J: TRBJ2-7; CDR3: CSARDSQVNSYEQYF; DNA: TGCAGTGCTAGAGATTCCCAGGTGAACTCCTACGAGCAGTACTTC
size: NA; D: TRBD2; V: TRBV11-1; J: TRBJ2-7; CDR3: CASSLDLAGLNHEQYF; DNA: TGTGCCAGCAGCTTAGACCTAGCGGGACTCAACCACGAGCAGTACTTC
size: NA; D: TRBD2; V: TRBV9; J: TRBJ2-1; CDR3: CASNEGGASGNEQFF; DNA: TGTGCCAGCAACGAGGGGGGGGCTAGCGGGAATGAGCAGTTCTTC
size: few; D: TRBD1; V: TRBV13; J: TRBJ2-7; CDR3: CASSDRDSSYEQYF; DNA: TGTGCCAGCAGCGACAGGGACAGCTCCTACGAGCAGTACTTC
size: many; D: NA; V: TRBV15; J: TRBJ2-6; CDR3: CATSTRISGANVLTF; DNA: TGTGCCACCAGCACCCGGATCTCTGGGGCCAACGTCCTGACTTTC
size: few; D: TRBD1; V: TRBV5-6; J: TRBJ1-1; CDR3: CASSLRSTGRTEAFF; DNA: TGTGCCAGCAGCTTAAGGTCGACAGGGAGGACTGAAGCTTTCTTT
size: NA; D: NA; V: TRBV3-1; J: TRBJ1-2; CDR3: CASSQDPAGYGYTF; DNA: TGTGCCAGCAGCCAAGATCCGGCAGGTTATGGCTACACCTTC
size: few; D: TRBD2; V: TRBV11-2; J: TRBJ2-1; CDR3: CASSPLRSGREQFF; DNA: TGTGCCAGCAGCCCACTGAGGAGCGGGAGGGAGCAGTTCTTC
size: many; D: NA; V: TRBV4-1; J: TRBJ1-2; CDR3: CASSQAGGVHGYTF; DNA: TGCGCCAGCAGCCAAGCCGGGGGGGTGCATGGCTACACCTTC
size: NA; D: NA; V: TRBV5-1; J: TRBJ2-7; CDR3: CASSLGADPSEQYF; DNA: TGCGCCAGCAGCTTGGGCGCTGACCCCTCCGAGCAGTACTTC
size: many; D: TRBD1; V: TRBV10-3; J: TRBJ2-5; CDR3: CAISYRGEETQYF; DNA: TGTGCCATCAGTTACAGGGGTGAGGAGACCCAGTACTTC
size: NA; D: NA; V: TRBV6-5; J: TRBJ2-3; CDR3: CATRGGIFPDTQYF; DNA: TGTGCCACCCGAGGGGGAATTTTTCCAGATACGCAGTATTTT
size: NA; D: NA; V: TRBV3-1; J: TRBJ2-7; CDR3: CASSQGSGTTYEQYF; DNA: TGTGCCAGCAGCCAAGGTTCGGGGACCACCTACGAGCAGTACTTC
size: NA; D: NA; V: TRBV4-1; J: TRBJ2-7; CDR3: CASSPRPKSYEQYF; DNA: TGCGCCAGCAGCCCGCGTCCTAAATCCTACGAGCAGTACTTC
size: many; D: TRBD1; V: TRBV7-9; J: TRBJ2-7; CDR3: CASSPRTGVGEQYF; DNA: TGTGCCAGCAGCCCCAGGACAGGGGTGGGTGAGCAGTACTTC
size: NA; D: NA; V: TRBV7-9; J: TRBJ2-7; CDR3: CASSFSRTAYEQYF; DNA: TGTGCCAGCAGCTTTTCTAGGACAGCTTACGAGCAGTACTTC
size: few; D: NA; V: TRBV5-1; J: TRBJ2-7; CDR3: CASSLGTFISYEQYF; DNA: TGCGCCAGCAGCCTGGGGACATTCATCTCCTACGAGCAGTACTTC
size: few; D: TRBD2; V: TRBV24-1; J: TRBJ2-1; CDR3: CATSGGRAYNEQFF; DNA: TGTGCCACCAGTGGCGGGAGGGCCTACAATGAGCAGTTCTTC
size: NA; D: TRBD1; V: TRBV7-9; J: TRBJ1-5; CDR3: CASSAGTENQPQHF; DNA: TGTGCCAGCAGCGCCGGGACAGAGAATCAGCCCCAGCATTTT
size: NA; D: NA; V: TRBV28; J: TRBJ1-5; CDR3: CASSFASRNRPQHF; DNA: TGTGCCAGCAGTTTCGCCAGTCGCAATCGGCCCCAGCATTTT
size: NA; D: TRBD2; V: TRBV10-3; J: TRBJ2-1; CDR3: CAISESSGSAGEQFF; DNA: TGTGCCATCAGTGAGTCCAGCGGGAGTGCAGGTGAGCAGTTCTTC
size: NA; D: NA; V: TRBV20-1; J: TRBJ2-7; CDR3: CSARDVFSVAEGEQYF; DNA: TGCAGTGCTAGAGATGTGTTTTCGGTAGCTGAGGGGGAGCAGTACTTC
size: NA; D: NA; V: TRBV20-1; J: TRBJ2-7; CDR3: CSSPRQSGRYEQYF; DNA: TGCAGTTCACCTCGGCAAAGCGGCCGCTACGAGCAGTACTTC
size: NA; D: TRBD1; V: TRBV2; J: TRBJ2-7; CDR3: CASRAGTGRYEQYF; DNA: TGTGCCAGCAGGGCCGGGACAGGGCGGTACGAGCAGTACTTC
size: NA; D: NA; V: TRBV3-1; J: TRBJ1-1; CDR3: CASSPRTPNPLNTEAFF; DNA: TGTGCCAGCAGCCCACGGACACCCAACCCACTGAACACTGAAGCTTTCTTT
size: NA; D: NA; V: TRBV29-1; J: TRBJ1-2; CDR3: CSVGGQQGSQGYTF; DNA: TGCAGCGTTGGGGGCCAACAGGGTTCCCAGGGCTACACCTTC
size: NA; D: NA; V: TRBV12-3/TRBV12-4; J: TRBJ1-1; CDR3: CASSFSLMNTEAFF; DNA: TGTGCCAGCAGTTTCTCGCTGATGAACACTGAAGCTTTCTTT
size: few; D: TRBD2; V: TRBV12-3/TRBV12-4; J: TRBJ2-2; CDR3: CASLWTSGPGELFF; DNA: TGTGCCAGCTTGTGGACTAGTGGCCCCGGGGAGCTGTTTTTT
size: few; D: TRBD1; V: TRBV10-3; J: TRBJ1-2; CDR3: CAISELDRHRYGYTF; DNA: TGTGCCATCAGTGAGTTGGACAGGCACCGCTATGGCTACACCTTC
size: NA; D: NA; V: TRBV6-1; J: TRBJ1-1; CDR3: CASSGYYNTEAFF; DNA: TGTGCCAGCAGTGGATACTATAACACTGAAGCTTTCTTT
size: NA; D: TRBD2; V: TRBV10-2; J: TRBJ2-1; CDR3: CASRDYGNEQFF; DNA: TGCGCCAGCCGGGACTACGGCAATGAGCAGTTCTTC
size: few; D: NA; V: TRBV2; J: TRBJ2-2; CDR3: CASSEAYTGELFF; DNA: TGTGCCAGCAGTGAAGCTTACACCGGGGAGCTGTTTTTT
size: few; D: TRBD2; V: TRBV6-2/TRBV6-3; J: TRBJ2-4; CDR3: CASRAGTSALLAKNIQYF; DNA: TGTGCCAGCAGGGCCGGGACTAGTGCTCTCCTAGCCAAAAACATTCAGTACTTC
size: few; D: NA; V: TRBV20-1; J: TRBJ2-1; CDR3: CSARTLASYNEQFF; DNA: TGCAGTGCAAGGACCCTAGCGAGTTACAATGAGCAGTTCTTC
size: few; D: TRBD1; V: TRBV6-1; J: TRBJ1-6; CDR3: CASSEGGTVGNSPLHF; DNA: TGTGCCAGCAGTGAAGGGGGGACAGTGGGTAATTCACCCCTCCACTTT
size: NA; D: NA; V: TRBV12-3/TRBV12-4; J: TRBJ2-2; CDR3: CASSPPGAFNTGELFF; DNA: TGTGCCAGCAGTCCCCCGGGAGCGTTTAACACCGGGGAGCTGTTTTTT
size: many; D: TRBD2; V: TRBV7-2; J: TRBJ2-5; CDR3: CASSLSSGGARRETQYF; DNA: TGTGCCAGCAGCTTGAGTAGCGGGGGGGCTCGGCGAGAGACCCAGTACTTC
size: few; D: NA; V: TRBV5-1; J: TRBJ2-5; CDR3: CASSFTGTRQETQYF; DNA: TGCGCCAGCAGCTTTACAGGGACCCGGCAAGAGACCCAGTACTTC
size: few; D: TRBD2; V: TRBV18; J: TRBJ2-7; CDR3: CASSPRGLAGTYEQYF; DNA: TGTGCCAGCTCACCACGGGGGCTAGCGGGGACCTACGAGCAGTACTTC